Below, 21 T cell receptor beta chains from the same sample are listed, as sequenced in a study of T cell changes during pregnancy in multiple sclerosis. Measured with immunoSEQ multiplex PCR; TCRdb has only the in-frame clones, and not every one. The top ten clones hold 0.29% of a sample with 70,000 or so clones, about nine tenths of them seen once. The sequences come from CD4+ T cells from peripheral blood mononuclear cells, collected after pregnancy. These receptors all stem from a female donor with multiple sclerosis, enrolled in a pregnancy study.

This chain uses TRBV5-6 with TRBJ2-3; 9 bases are a match to TRBD2. Germline values: CDR1 SGHDT, CDR2 YYEEEE. The CDR3 length is 14 residues. The junction had 1 base not matched to a gene; V was cut back by 4 bases and J by 1 base. This CDR3 reads CASSRTSGTDTQYF. CDR3 DNA sequence: TGTGCCAGCAGCCGGACTAGCGGCACAGATACGCAGTATTTT.

The V and J genes are TRBV28 and TRBJ1-2, with 9 bases identical to TRBD1. Looked up from germline, CDR1 is MDHEN and CDR2 is SYDVKM. Losses at the gene ends were 2 bases for V and 8 bases for J; bases not matched to a gene: 12. CDR3 length equals 16 residues. This CDR3 reads CASSLLPGQGPGGYTF. CDR3 sequence (DNA): TGTGCCAGCAGTTTACTCCCGGGACAGGGTCCGGGAGGCTACACCTTC.

The chain joins TRBV11-2 to TRBJ2-7, with 7 positions matching TRBD1. CDR1 SGHAT and CDR2 FQNNGV come from the germline V gene. The CDR3 is made up of 12 amino acids. The V segment lost 5 bases and the J segment 5 bases; nucleotides outside the gene matches: 3. The CDR3 is CASSHDRDEQYF. CDR3 bases: TGTGCCAGCAGCCATGACAGGGACGAGCAGTACTTC.

V usage is TRBV5-6 and J usage is TRBJ2-5, with D possibly being TRBD1 (6 bases). The CDR3 has 14 amino acids. V lost 3 bases, J lost 4 bases, and 13 bases lay in between. Germline V gene sequence: CDR1 SGHDT, CDR2 YYEEEE. The CDR3 DNA is TGTGCCAGCAGCTGGCGACAGGTGGGAGAGACCCAGTACTTC. This sequence encodes CASSWRQVGETQYF. The full variable domain, in which reference TRBV5-6 and TRBJ2-5 provide the parts outside the CDR3, is DAGVTQSPTHLIKTRGQQVTLRCSPKSGHDTVSWYQQALGQGPQFIFQYYEEEERQRGNFPDRFSGHQFPNYSSELNVNALLLGDSALYLCASSWRQVGETQYFGPGTRLLVL.

The chain carries TRBV30 and TRBJ2-2; D remains unclear. The CDR3 consists of 14 residues. Germline V gives CDR1 GTSNPN, CDR2 SVGIG (reference sequence). V gave up 3 bases and J gave up 1 base, with 9 bases separating them. DNA for the CDR3: TGTGCCTGGAGCACAGCCAGGAACACCGGGGAGCTGTTTTTT. Protein product: CAWSTARNTGELFF. The whole variable domain, filled in from reference TRBV30 and TRBJ2-2, reads SQTIHQWPATLVQPVGSPLSLECTVEGTSNPNLYWYRQAAGRGLQLLFYSVGIGQISSEVPQNLSASRPQDRQFILSSKKLLLSDSGFYLCAWSTARNTGELFFGEGSRLTVL.

The CDR3 reads CASSFLLRTSGRNHEQYF. CDR3 nucleotides: TGTGCCAGCAGTTTCCTTCTGCGGACTAGCGGGAGGAACCACGAGCAGTACTTC. The V and J genes are TRBV28 and TRBJ2-7, with TRBD2 identical over 14 bases. The CDR3 extends over 18 amino acids. Germline V lookup: CDR1 MDHEN, CDR2 SYDVKM. V lost 3 bases, J lost 5 bases, and 12 bases stayed unmatched.

This chain uses TRBV6-5 with TRBJ1-1, with TRBD1 identical over 8 bases. Germline assignment: CDR1 MNHEY and CDR2 SVGAGI. With V trimmed by 5 bases and J by 4 bases, 6 bases remained unmatched. The CDR3 has 14 amino acids. CDR3 region: CASSAYQGATEAFF. CDR3 DNA sequence: TGTGCCAGCAGTGCCTACCAGGGGGCCACTGAAGCTTTCTTT.

This clone has just one count. The rearrangement joins TRBV13 to TRBJ2-1; D may be TRBD2 (7 bases). V shed 2 bases and J shed 5 bases, with 19 bases lying between them. Germline V gene sequence: CDR1 PRHDT, CDR2 FYEKMQ (reference sequence). The CDR3 loop spans 17 amino acids. CDR3 residues: CASSLFRRGRPHNEQFF. The CDR3 DNA follows: TGTGCCAGCAGCTTATTCCGGCGGGGGCGGCCACACAATGAGCAGTTCTTC. Variable domain in full (rest from reference TRBV13 and TRBJ2-1): AAGVIQSPRHLIKEKRETATLKCYPIPRHDTVYWYQQGPGQDPQFLISFYEKMQSDKGSIPDRFSAQQFSDYHSELNMSSLELGDSALYFCASSLFRRGRPHNEQFFGPGTRLTVL.

This clone turned up a few times. Different DNA sequences within this sample yield the same CDR3. The chain is built from TRBV14 and TRBJ2-3; 12 bases line up with TRBD2. This CDR3 region has 16 residues. After removal of 4 bases from V and 2 bases from J, the junction contained 4 bases not matched to a gene. CDR1 and CDR2 from the germline V gene are SGHDN and FVKESK. The DNA of the CDR3 is TGTGCCAGCAGCCCACGACTAGCGGGGGCCACAGATACGCAGTATTTT. Translation gives CASSPRLAGATDTQYF.

The genes are TRBV4-1 and TRBJ1-5, with TRBD1 matching 7 bases. V shed 4 bases, J shed 5 bases, and the junction held 8 bases outside the gene matches. The CDR3 is 15 amino acids. Germline assignment: CDR1 MGHRA and CDR2 YSYEKL. The CDR3 DNA reads TGCGCCAGCAGCCGCCAGGGGGATACCGATCAGCCCCAGCATTTT. Translated: CASSRQGDTDQPQHF.

This rearrangement joins TRBV19 to TRBJ1-3; D remains ambiguous. The CDR3 runs to 12 residues. Per germline, CDR1 LNHDA and CDR2 SQIVND (reference sequence). Deletions cut 5 bases from V and 0 bases from J, with 2 bases between. The CDR3 DNA follows: TGTGCCAGTAGTCTCTCTGGAAACACCATATATTTT. This encodes CASSLSGNTIYF.

The chain has TRBV5-1 and TRBJ1-1; D remains ambiguous. The germline V gene encodes CDR1 SGHRS and CDR2 YFSETQ. Trimming took 4 bases from V and 0 from J, leaving 10 bases between them. The CDR3 covers 14 residues. The CDR3 DNA reads TGCGCCAGCAGCCCCCAGGTCATGAACACTGAAGCTTTCTTT. Translated: CASSPQVMNTEAFF.

The gene calls are TRBV9 and TRBJ2-3; 12 positions match TRBD2. V was clipped by 3 bases and J by 0 bases; unmatched bases: 11. The CDR3 extends over 19 amino acids. CDR1 is SGDLS, CDR2 YYNGEE, per germline. The CDR3: CASSADPGTSGWSTDTQYF. The CDR3 DNA is TGTGCCAGCAGCGCCGACCCCGGGACTAGCGGGTGGAGCACAGATACGCAGTATTTT.

This chain connects TRBV18 to TRBJ1-1; D is undetermined. V gave up 2 bases and J gave up 5 bases, with 18 bases separating them. The CDR3 length is 16 residues. CDR1 is KGHSH, CDR2 LQKENI, per germline. CDR3: CASSPNFGGTGTEAFF. CDR3 DNA: TGTGCCAGCTCACCAAACTTTGGCGGCACGGGAACTGAAGCTTTCTTT.

The V and J genes are TRBV7-9 and TRBJ2-7; D remains unclear. The V and J ends lost 1 base and 5 bases respectively, with 15 bases between them. The CDR3 extends over 15 amino acids. Germline V CDR1 and CDR2: SEHNR, FQNEAQ (reference sequence). The CDR3 DNA is TGTGCCAGCAGCTTAGATGCCGGGTGGAGCCACGAGCAGTACTTC. Translation gives CASSLDAGWSHEQYF.

The table lists this clone with a count of one. The CDR3 spells CAISVEGLAGVSEQFF. The DNA of the CDR3 is TGTGCCATCAGTGTCGAGGGACTAGCGGGAGTTAGTGAGCAGTTCTTC. The genes are TRBV10-3 and TRBJ2-1, with TRBD2 matching over 14 bases. CDR1 and CDR2 from the germline V gene are ENHRY and SYGVKD. The CDR3 has 16 residues. V lost 4 bases to trimming and J lost 9 bases; unmatched junction nucleotides: 8.

The chain recombines TRBV19 with TRBJ1-2; 7 bases align to TRBD1. The germline V gene encodes CDR1 LNHDA and CDR2 SQIVND (reference sequence). The CDR3 loop spans 15 amino acids. V trimming: 5 bases; J trimming: 6 bases; junction bases outside the gene matches: 12. As DNA, the CDR3 is TGTGCCAGTAGTGAAAACCACAGGGGCTGGGATGGCTACACCTTC. Its translation is CASSENHRGWDGYTF.

V gene TRBV27 combines with J gene TRBJ1-1; D unclear. The germline V and J ends were trimmed by 5 bases and 1 base, with 14 bases remaining between them. The germline V gene encodes CDR1 MNHEY and CDR2 SMNVEV (reference sequence). The CDR3 spans 15 residues. The CDR3 DNA reads as TGTGCCAGCAGTCCTAGGACTGCCTCGAACACTGAAGCTTTCTTT. It translates to CASSPRTASNTEAFF.

This clone was recorded once. The sample holds other DNA sequences that translate to the same CDR3. V and J are TRBV5-1 and TRBJ1-1; D unclear. This CDR3 contains 13 residues. Germline V gene lookup returns CDR1 SGHRS and CDR2 YFSETQ. V shed 1 base and J shed 0 bases, with 4 bases lying between them. The CDR3 region is CASSLRVNTEAFF. Here the CDR3 DNA reads TGCGCCAGCAGCTTGCGTGTGAACACTGAAGCTTTCTTT.

The chain couples TRBV5-1 to TRBJ2-2, with TRBD2 matching 7 bases. This CDR3 spans 14 amino acids. J gave up 2 bases and V 7 bases, and 5 bases lay outside the gene matches. Germline V CDR1 and CDR2: SGHRS, YFSETQ. The chain's CDR3 is CASLSGTNTGELFF. Written as DNA, the CDR3 is TGCGCCAGCCTAAGCGGGACCAACACCGGGGAGCTGTTTTTT.

A note on this clone: Its ends do not fully match the called genes, so a read error is possible. The gene calls are TRBV5-1 and TRBJ2-7, with a weak D call TRBD1 (6 bases). The V gene's germline CDR1 is SGHRS and CDR2 YFSETQ. There are 14 residues in the CDR3. The CDR3 protein is CASTLTGPSDEQYF. DNA for the CDR3: TGCGCCAGCACCTTGACAGGACCGAGCGACGAGCAGTACTTC.